What follows describes a single T cell receptor (beta chain). Its antigen is unidentified. J was trimmed by 7 bases and V by 1 base; bases with no gene match: 11. CDR1 is MGHDK and CDR2 is SYGVNS in the germline V gene. The CDR3 is 16 amino acids. This entry comes from a study of T-cell memory formation after mild COVID-19. Study-level information: TCR clusters were mostly confined to one donor each.

A single record per CDR3 protein comes from TCRdb applying MiXCR to the 5' RACE reads. The sample contains fewer than 400,000 distinct CDR3 sequences, approximately 15% of which appear only once. Study outcomes and limitations: Memory cells collected pre-infection included some clones that later responded, suggesting cross-reactive memory joined.

The chain combines TRBV25-1 with TRBJ2-5; 8 bases align to TRBD2. Sequencing used PBMCs or a T cell subset sorted from them (not recorded which). This TCR derives from a man between 18 and 29 years old who had mild COVID-19 (a few samples of this study predate the infection). Cell type and time point are not known. Here the CDR3 DNA reads TGTGCCAGCAGTGAATTTAAGCGGGGGCCAAGCGGGACCCAGTACTTC. Encoded protein: CASSEFKRGPSGTQYF.